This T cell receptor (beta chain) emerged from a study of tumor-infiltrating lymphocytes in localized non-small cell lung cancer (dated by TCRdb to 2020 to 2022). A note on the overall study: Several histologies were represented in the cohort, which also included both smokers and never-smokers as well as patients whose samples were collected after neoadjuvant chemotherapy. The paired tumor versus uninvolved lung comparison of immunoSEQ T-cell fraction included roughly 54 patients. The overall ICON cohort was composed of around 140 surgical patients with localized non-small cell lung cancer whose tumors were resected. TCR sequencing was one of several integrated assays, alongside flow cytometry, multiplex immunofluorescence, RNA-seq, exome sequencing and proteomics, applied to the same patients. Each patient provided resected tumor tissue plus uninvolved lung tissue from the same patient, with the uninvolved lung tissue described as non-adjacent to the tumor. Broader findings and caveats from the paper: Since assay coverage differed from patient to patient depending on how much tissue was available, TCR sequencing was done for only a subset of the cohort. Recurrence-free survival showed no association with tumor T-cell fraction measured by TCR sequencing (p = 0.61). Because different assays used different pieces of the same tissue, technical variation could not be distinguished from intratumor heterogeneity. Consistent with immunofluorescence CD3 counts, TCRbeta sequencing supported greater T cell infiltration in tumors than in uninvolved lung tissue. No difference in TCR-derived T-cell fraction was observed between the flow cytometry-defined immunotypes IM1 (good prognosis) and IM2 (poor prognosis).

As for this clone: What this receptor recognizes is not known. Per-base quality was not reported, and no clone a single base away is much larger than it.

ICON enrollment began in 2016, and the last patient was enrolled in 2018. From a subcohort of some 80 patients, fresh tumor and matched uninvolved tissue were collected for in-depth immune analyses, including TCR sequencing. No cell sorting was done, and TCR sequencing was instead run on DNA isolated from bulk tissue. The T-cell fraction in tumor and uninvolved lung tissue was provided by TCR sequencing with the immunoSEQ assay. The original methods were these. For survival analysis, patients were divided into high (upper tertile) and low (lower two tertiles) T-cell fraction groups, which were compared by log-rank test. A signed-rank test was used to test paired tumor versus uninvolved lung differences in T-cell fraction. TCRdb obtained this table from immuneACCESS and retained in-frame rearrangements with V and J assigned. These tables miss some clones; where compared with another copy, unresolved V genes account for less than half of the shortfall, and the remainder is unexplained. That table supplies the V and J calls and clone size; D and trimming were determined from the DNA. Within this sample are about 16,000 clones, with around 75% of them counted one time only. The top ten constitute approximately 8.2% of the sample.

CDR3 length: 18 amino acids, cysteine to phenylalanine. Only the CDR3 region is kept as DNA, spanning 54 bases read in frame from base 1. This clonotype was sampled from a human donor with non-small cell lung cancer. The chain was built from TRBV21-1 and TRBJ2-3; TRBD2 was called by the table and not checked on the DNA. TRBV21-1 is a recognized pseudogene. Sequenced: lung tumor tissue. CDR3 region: CASSKVGLAGVKADTQYF. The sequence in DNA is TGTGCCAGCAGCAAAGTAGGGCTAGCGGGAGTGAAGGCAGATACGCAGTATTTT.